The text below deals with one T cell receptor beta chain. Its antigen is currently unknown. The read halts 3 residues ahead of the CDR3 end, with the missing end drawn from the germline J gene. The table came from immunoSEQ multiplex PCR; TCRdb's copy has only in-frame clones and leaves some out. Here the sample table reports about 44,000 clones. This entry belongs to a study of T cells in women clearing cervical HPV infection. Notes on the study in general: Controls had more TRBV6-7 (0.16%) than cases (about 0.11%).

The CDR3 is made up of 14 amino acids. V shed 5 bases, J shed 7 bases, and the junction held 7 bases outside the gene matches. Germline V gene data show CDR1 as ENHRY and CDR2 as SYGVKD. All donors had a single incident cervical HPV16 infection, not prevalent. Sequencing was performed on blood buffy coat. The source is a woman aged 18-70 years with a cervical HPV16 infection that either progressed to CIN3+ or cleared (not recorded which). The rearrangement uses TRBV10-3 and TRBJ1-4; 7 positions match TRBD1. CDR3 sequence: CAISPGTATEKLFF. The part of the CDR3 DNA that was read is TGTGCCATCAGTCCCGGGACAGCGACTGAAAAA.